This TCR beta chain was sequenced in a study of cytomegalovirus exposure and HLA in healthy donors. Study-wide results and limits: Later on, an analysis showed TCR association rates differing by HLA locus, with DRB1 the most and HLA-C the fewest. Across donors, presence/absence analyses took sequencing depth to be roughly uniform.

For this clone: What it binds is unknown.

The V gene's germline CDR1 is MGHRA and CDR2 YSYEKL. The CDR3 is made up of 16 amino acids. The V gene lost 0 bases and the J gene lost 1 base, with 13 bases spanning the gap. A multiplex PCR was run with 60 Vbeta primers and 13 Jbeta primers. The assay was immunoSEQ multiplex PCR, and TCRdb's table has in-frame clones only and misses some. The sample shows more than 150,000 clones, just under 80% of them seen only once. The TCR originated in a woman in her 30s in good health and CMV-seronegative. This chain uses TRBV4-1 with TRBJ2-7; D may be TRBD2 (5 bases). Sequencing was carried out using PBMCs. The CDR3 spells CASSQDRGSFSYEQYF. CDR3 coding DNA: TGCGCCAGCAGCCAAGACCGGGGATCTTTTTCCTACGAGCAGTACTTC.